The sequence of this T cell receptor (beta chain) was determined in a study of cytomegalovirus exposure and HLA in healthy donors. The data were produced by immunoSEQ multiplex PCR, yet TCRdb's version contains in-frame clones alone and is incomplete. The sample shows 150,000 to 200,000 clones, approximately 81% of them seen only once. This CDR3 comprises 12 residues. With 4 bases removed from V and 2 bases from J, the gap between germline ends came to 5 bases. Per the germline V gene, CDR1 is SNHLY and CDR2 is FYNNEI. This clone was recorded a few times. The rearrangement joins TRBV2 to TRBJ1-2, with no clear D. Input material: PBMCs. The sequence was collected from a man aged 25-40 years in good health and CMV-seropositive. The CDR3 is CASSVENYGYTF. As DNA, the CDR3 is TGTGCCAGCAGTGTTGAGAACTATGGCTACACCTTC.